The 7 T cell receptor beta chains given below trace back to one sample, sequenced in a study of CD8 T cells in ankylosing spondylitis. A single record per CDR3 protein comes from TCRdb applying MiXCR to the 5' RACE reads. Among 250,000 or so distinct CDR3 sequences, 15% to 20% were seen once, and the ten largest hold roughly 34%. The sample was blood, either unsorted or a sorted T cell fraction (not recorded which). The receptor source for this set is a male donor with ankylosing spondylitis or in good health (not recorded which).

In this sample, this clonotype turned up many times. The chain recombines TRBV5-1 with TRBJ1-5; no firm D call. Germline V CDR1 and CDR2: SGHRS, YFSETQ. There are 14 residues in the CDR3. V lost 0 bases and J lost 3, with 7 bases in between. The CDR3 sequence: CASSLGTDNQPQHF. As DNA, the CDR3 is TGCGCCAGCAGCTTGGGGACGGACAATCAGCCCCAGCATTTT.

In its sample, this clonotype was seen a few times. A read error may produce the germline difference seen at one junction end. V and J are TRBV5-1 and TRBJ1-2; D uncertain. Germline V gives CDR1 SGHRS, CDR2 YFSETQ. The CDR3 is 13 amino acids. For the CDR3, the DNA is TGCGCCAGCAGCTTGTGGGGAAGGTATGGCTCCACCTTC. It translates to CASSLWGRYGSTF.

The chain recombines TRBV5-1 with TRBJ2-2; the match to TRBD1 covers 11 bases. After removal of 4 bases from V and 0 bases from J, the junction contained 2 bases not matched to a gene. The CDR3 is made up of 16 amino acids. CDR1 and CDR2 from the germline V gene are SGHRS and YFSETQ. The CDR3 is CASSGGQGANTGELFF. The CDR3 DNA is TGCGCCAGCAGCGGGGGACAGGGGGCGAACACCGGGGAGCTGTTTTTT.

This chain connects TRBV29-1 to TRBJ2-1, with D uncertain. The CDR3 has 8 residues. V lost 8 bases and J 12 bases, leaving 8 bases between the germline ends. CDR1 and CDR2 from the germline V gene are SQVTM and ANQGSEA. DNA of the CDR3: TGCAGCTTGATCCGGCAGTTCTTC. Translation gives CSLIRQFF.

The chain joins TRBV20-1 to TRBJ2-1, with 8 bases matching TRBD2. After removal of 0 bases from V and 7 bases from J, the junction contained 11 bases not matched to a gene. Germline assignment: CDR1 DFQATT and CDR2 SNEGSKA (reference sequence). The CDR3 loop spans 16 amino acids. The CDR3 sequence: CSARELTSGGGNEQFF. CDR3 sequence (DNA): TGCAGTGCTAGAGAGTTAACTAGCGGAGGGGGGAATGAGCAGTTCTTC.

The rearrangement uses TRBV7-6 and TRBJ2-3; a weak D match, TRBD1 (6 bases). Looked up from germline, CDR1 is SGHVS and CDR2 is FNYEAQ. Trimming stripped 5 bases from V and 3 bases from J, with 15 bases between. This CDR3 contains 15 residues. The CDR3 region is CASSNLPRGTDTQYF. DNA of the CDR3: TGTGCCAGCAGCAACTTACCGAGGGGGACAGATACGCAGTATTTT.

This clonotype was counted ten times or more. This chain links TRBV4-2 with TRBJ2-7; D may be TRBD2 (6 bases). CDR1 is LGHNA, CDR2 YNFKEQ, per germline. The CDR3 runs to 17 residues. The ends were cut back, 3 bases at V and 2 bases at J, with 20 bases in the middle. The CDR3 nucleotides are TGTGCCAGCAGCCAGGAGCCGGGACTCCCATCCACCTACGAGCAGTACTTC. Encoded protein: CASSQEPGLPSTYEQYF.